This TCR beta chain was recovered during a study of post-analysis software for immune sequencing data. Findings and limits, study-wide: Higher frequency in patients than in controls was seen for roughly five TRBV segments, with TRBV5-6, TRBV5-1 and TRBV20-1 among them.

Carried by the TCR beta cDNA libraries were unique molecular identifiers. TCRdb reanalysed the PCR reads using MiXCR and keeps one entry per CDR3 protein. The sample carries hundreds of thousands of distinct CDR3 sequences, roughly three fifths recorded once. Germline V CDR1 and CDR2: SQVTM, ANQGSEA. V lost 0 bases and J lost 4, with 23 bases in between. CDR3 size: 18 residues. On this clonotype: The antigen is not known.

The chain carries TRBV29-1 and TRBJ2-3, with D hard to call. Sequenced input: blood. The TCR comes from a girl aged 2 to 9 with multiple sclerosis. The CDR3, as DNA: TGCAGCGTTGAAGACGTGTTCCGGGCAGTCTATGCCCCAGATACGCAGTATTTT. Amino acid sequence: CSVEDVFRAVYAPDTQYF.